What follows are 27 T cell receptor beta chains derived from one specimen sequenced in a study of OX40 agonist ivuxolimab in advanced cancers. Here immunoSEQ multiplex PCR was the method, and the copy in TCRdb shows in-frame clones only, minus some. The repertoire holds approximately 82,000 clones, with 88% as singletons. This specimen consisted of CD4+ or CD8+ T cells sorted from blood, obtained in a trial of the OX40 agonist ivuxolimab. These TCRs come from an adult with an advanced solid tumor such as melanoma, head and neck, liver or kidney cancer.

This sequence joins TRBV11-2 and TRBJ1-1; possibly TRBD1 for D (5 bases). The CDR3 loop spans 13 amino acids. Germline lookup yields CDR1 SGHAT and CDR2 FQNNGV. V was shortened by 5 bases and J by 4 bases, with 11 bases between the two germline ends. This CDR3 is CASSEQVLTEAFF. CDR3 bases: TGTGCCAGCAGCGAACAGGTCCTCACTGAAGCTTTCTTT. Together with reference TRBV11-2 and TRBJ1-1, the CDR3 gives the full variable domain: EAGVAQSPRYKIIEKRQSVAFWCNPISGHATLYWYQQILGQGPKLLIQFQNNGVVDDSQLPKDRFSAERLKGVDSTLKIQPAKLEDSAVYLCASSEQVLTEAFFGQGTRLTVV.

V gene TRBV6-5 combines with J gene TRBJ2-3; perhaps TRBD1 as D (5 bases). V lost 6 bases, J lost 1 base, and 14 bases lay in between. In germline, CDR1 is MNHEY, CDR2 SVGAGI. This CDR3 comprises 15 residues. The CDR3 DNA is TGTGCCAGCAGGGCACAGGCGACCGGCACAGATACGCAGTATTTT. It encodes CASRAQATGTDTQYF.

The rearrangement links TRBV7-9 to TRBJ2-4; perhaps D is TRBD1 or TRBD2 (5 bases each). Germline values: CDR1 SEHNR, CDR2 FQNEAQ (reference sequence). V gave up 4 bases and J gave up 6 bases, with 16 bases separating them. This CDR3 comprises 15 residues. Here the CDR3 DNA reads TGTGCCAGCAGCTGGGGACCCATGACCGGAAACATTCAGTACTTC. It is translated as CASSWGPMTGNIQYF. The full variable domain, its missing parts supplied by reference TRBV7-9 and TRBJ2-4, is DTGVSQNPRHKITKRGQNVTFRCDPISEHNRLYWYRQTLGQGPEFLTYFQNEAQLEKSRLLSDRFSAERPKGSFSTLEIQRTEQGDSAMYLCASSWGPMTGNIQYFGAGTRLSVL.

In this sample, this clone turned up once. The chain couples TRBV5-4 to TRBJ2-5; possible D gene TRBD2, 6 bases. CDR3 length equals 14 residues. V was clipped by 3 bases and J by 2 bases, with 11 bases between them. Per the germline V gene, CDR1 is SGHNT and CDR2 is YYREEE (reference sequence). CDR3 DNA: TGTGCCAGCAGCTCCGGGGGTAATCAAGAGACCCAGTACTTC. This sequence encodes CASSSGGNQETQYF.

This chain connects TRBV9 to TRBJ2-3; 12 nucleotides line up with TRBD2. The V segment lost 2 bases and the J segment 2 bases; nucleotides outside the gene matches: 3. The CDR3 consists of 16 residues. Germline V gene sequence: CDR1 SGDLS, CDR2 YYNGEE. DNA of the CDR3: TGTGCCAGCAGCGTGGCTAGCGGGAGGGCCACAGATACGCAGTATTTT. This encodes CASSVASGRATDTQYF.

This chain connects TRBV7-2 to TRBJ2-5, with 8 bases aligning to TRBD1. CDR3 length equals 14 residues. V trimming: 5 bases; J trimming: 6 bases; junction bases outside the gene matches: 8. From germline, CDR1 is SGHTA and CDR2 FQGNSA. Here the CDR3 DNA reads TGTGCCAGCAGCACTCGACAGGGGAAGAAGACCCAGTACTTC. This sequence encodes CASSTRQGKKTQYF.

The chain couples TRBV15 to TRBJ2-7, with 9 bases that match TRBD1. The CDR3 covers 15 residues. V dropped 1 base and J dropped 5; count of bases not matched to a gene: 6. From germline, CDR1 is LNHNV and CDR2 YYDKDF (reference sequence). CDR3 amino acids: CATSRVGTGLNEQYF. The CDR3 nucleotides are TGTGCCACCAGCAGAGTGGGGACAGGGCTGAACGAGCAGTACTTC.

This chain uses TRBV28 with TRBJ2-7, with 7 positions matching TRBD1. This CDR3 comprises 16 residues. Germline V gene sequence: CDR1 MDHEN, CDR2 SYDVKM. With 6 bases clipped from V and 1 base from J, the junction kept 12 bases outside the gene matches. Here the CDR3 DNA reads TGTGCCAGCAGGGGCCCCAGGACAGGTACTTCCTACGAGCAGTACTTC. Amino acids: CASRGPRTGTSYEQYF. The whole variable domain, remainder taken from reference TRBV28 and TRBJ2-7, is DVKVTQSSRYLVKRTGEKVFLECVQDMDHENMFWYRQDPGLGLRLIYFSYDVKMKEKGDIPEGYSVSREKKERFSLILESASTNQTSMYLCASRGPRTGTSYEQYFGPGTRLTVT.

The chain has TRBV14 and TRBJ2-3; 9 bases are a match to TRBD2. The germline V gene encodes CDR1 SGHDN and CDR2 FVKESK. V lost 7 bases to trimming and J lost 3 bases; unmatched junction nucleotides: 8. The CDR3 covers 15 residues. CDR3 region: CASNKAGLATDTQYF. CDR3 nucleotides: TGTGCCAGCAATAAGGCGGGACTAGCTACAGATACGCAGTATTTT.

This clone was recorded once. The chain combines TRBV11-1 with TRBJ2-5, with TRBD2 as a possible D gene (6 bases). This CDR3 spans 14 amino acids. From germline, CDR1 is SGHAT and CDR2 FQDESV (reference sequence). V was trimmed by 5 bases and J by 5 bases, leaving 15 bases between them. The CDR3 DNA follows: TGTGCCAGCAGCCCAAGGCGGGGTTTTGAGACCCAGTACTTC. This gives the protein CASSPRRGFETQYF.

This sequence joins TRBV6-1 and TRBJ2-1, with D perhaps assigned TRBD1 or TRBD2 (5 bases each). Per the germline V gene, CDR1 is MNHNS and CDR2 is SASEGT. CDR3 length equals 13 residues. Deletions cut 2 bases from V and 7 bases from J, with 9 bases between. The CDR3 DNA reads as TGTGCCAGCAGTGAATCTTGGGGGAATGAGCAGTTCTTC. Translating it yields CASSESWGNEQFF.

The chain carries TRBV7-9 and TRBJ2-5; D unresolved. V gave up 1 base and J gave up 2 bases, with 11 bases separating them. The CDR3 length is 15 residues. Germline loops: CDR1 SEHNR, CDR2 FQNEAQ (reference sequence). CDR3 residues: CASSLGGARQETQYF. Written as DNA, the CDR3 is TGTGCCAGCAGCTTAGGCGGAGCAAGACAAGAGACCCAGTACTTC.

The chain links TRBV6-1 to TRBJ2-4, with no clear D. The V gene lost 1 base and the J gene lost 0 bases, with 19 bases spanning the gap. The CDR3 covers 19 residues. Germline CDR1 reads MNHNS; CDR2 reads SASEGT. CDR3 residues: CASSEGLGGSPLAKNIQYF. DNA of the CDR3: TGTGCCAGCAGTGAAGGCTTGGGTGGGTCTCCTCTAGCCAAAAACATTCAGTACTTC.

The CDR3 reads CASSLEVLSEQYF. Here the CDR3 DNA reads TGTGCCAGCAGCTTGGAGGTTCTGAGCGAGCAGTACTTC. The chain carries TRBV5-5 and TRBJ2-7, with D unclear. V was clipped by 0 bases and J by 6 bases, with 10 bases between them. The length of the CDR3 is 13 residues. CDR1 is SGHKS and CDR2 is YYEKEE in the germline V gene (reference sequence).

V is TRBV29-1 and J is TRBJ2-3; D ambiguous. The germline V and J ends were trimmed by 4 bases and 0 bases, with 5 bases remaining between them. CDR3 size: 12 residues. Per germline, CDR1 SQVTM and CDR2 ANQGSEA. CDR3 sequence: CSVVYSTDTQYF. The DNA for the CDR3 is TGCAGCGTTGTATATAGCACAGATACGCAGTATTTT.

The chain employs TRBV6-4 and TRBJ1-2, with 7 bases fitting TRBD1. CDR1 is MRHNA and CDR2 is SNTAGT in the germline V gene. Losses at the gene ends were 6 bases for V and 6 bases for J; bases not matched to a gene: 7. The CDR3 is made up of 13 amino acids. The CDR3, as DNA: TGTGCCAGCAGAAAGGGGACAGATGATGGCTACACCTTC. This gives the protein CASRKGTDDGYTF.

Notes on this clone: One end of the junction varies from germline; a read error may be responsible. The chain's CDR3 is CASSLAGGPTDTQYF. CDR3 in DNA: TGTGCTAGCAGCTTAGCGGGAGGGCCCACAGATACGCAGTATTTT. This rearrangement joins TRBV7-7 to TRBJ2-3, with 11 bases lining up with TRBD2. This CDR3 spans 15 amino acids. The germline CDR1 and CDR2 sequences are SSHAT and FNYEAQ (reference sequence). Based on the CDR3 plus reference TRBV7-7 and TRBJ2-3, the full variable domain is GAGVSQSPRYKVTKRGQDVTLRCDPISSHATLYWYQQALGQGPEFLTYFNYEAQPDKSGLPSDRFSAERPEGSISTLTIQRTEQRDSAMYRCASSLAGGPTDTQYFGPGTRLTVL.

The chain carries TRBV19 and TRBJ2-7; 7 bases map to TRBD1. This CDR3 is built from 12 residues. Losses at the gene ends were 5 bases for V and 6 bases for J; bases not matched to a gene: 4. Germline CDR1 is LNHDA and CDR2 is SQIVND (reference sequence). The CDR3: CASSRRQGEQYF. DNA for the CDR3: TGTGCCAGTAGTCGCCGACAGGGCGAGCAGTACTTC.

This chain links TRBV7-2 with TRBJ2-1; D is unclear. Trimming removed 1 base from V and 5 bases from J, with 3 bases in between. The CDR3 is made up of 12 amino acids. Looked up from germline, CDR1 is SGHTA and CDR2 is FQGNSA. The CDR3 bases are TGTGCCAGCAGCTTAGGGAACAATGAGCAGTTCTTC. Amino acids: CASSLGNNEQFF.

V and J are TRBV18 and TRBJ2-7; D is uncertain. The CDR3 length is 15 residues. Trimming pared 3 bases from V and 2 bases from J, leaving 14 bases between. Germline V CDR1 and CDR2: KGHSH, LQKENI. The DNA for the CDR3 is TGTGCCAGCTCACCGGGTAGTAATAATCCCTACGAGCAGTACTTC. This encodes CASSPGSNNPYEQYF.

This chain joins TRBV28 and TRBJ2-2; tentative D call: TRBD2 (5 bases). The CDR3 totals 13 residues. Germline V gene data show CDR1 as MDHEN and CDR2 as SYDVKM. Trimming removed 8 bases from V and 3 bases from J, with 10 bases in between. Here the CDR3 DNA reads TGTGCCAGCCAGCGGCGGGACACCGGGGAGCTGTTTTTT. Residues: CASQRRDTGELFF.

The J gene is TRBJ2-7, the V gene TRBV6-1; 12 bases map to TRBD1. The CDR3 spans 14 residues. Germline values: CDR1 MNHNS, CDR2 SASEGT. Trimming removed 6 bases from V and 2 bases from J; junction bases left unmatched: 2. The CDR3 sequence: CASRGTGGTYEQYF. The CDR3 DNA is TGTGCCAGCAGAGGGACAGGGGGCACCTACGAGCAGTACTTC.

In this sample, this clone turned up once. The chain uses TRBV4-3 and TRBJ2-2; 13 nucleotides line up with TRBD2. This CDR3 region has 18 residues. Germline V gives CDR1 LGHNA, CDR2 YSLEER. V shed 1 base and J 5 bases; nucleotides not matched to a gene: 7. The CDR3 sequence: CASSQGLAGGRRTGELFF. The DNA for the CDR3 is TGCGCCAGCAGCCAAGGACTAGCGGGAGGACGGAGAACCGGGGAGCTGTTTTTT.

This chain links TRBV7-2 with TRBJ1-1; D gene uncertain. This CDR3 is 14 amino acids long. V was trimmed by 1 base and J by 3 bases, leaving 9 bases between them. CDR1 is SGHTA, CDR2 FQGNSA, per germline. CDR3 sequence: CASSLVGTYTEAFF. The CDR3 DNA is TGTGCCAGCAGCTTAGTTGGTACGTACACTGAAGCTTTCTTT.

This clone was counted a few times. V gene TRBV29-1 combines with J gene TRBJ1-2, with 7 bases lining up with TRBD1. The CDR3 consists of 13 residues. CDR1 is SQVTM and CDR2 is ANQGSEA in the germline V gene. Losses at the gene ends were 8 bases for V and 4 bases for J; bases not matched to a gene: 10. The CDR3 DNA follows: TGCAGCTTCTCCCGGGACAGAACCTATGGCTACACCTTC. Amino acid sequence: CSFSRDRTYGYTF.

J is TRBJ2-7 and V is TRBV27; 7 bases are shared with TRBD1. The CDR3 totals 14 residues. V was pared by 2 bases and J by 13 bases, with 14 bases of the junction left unmatched. CDR1 is MNHEY, CDR2 SMNVEV, per germline (reference sequence). The CDR3 sequence is CASSLTGTVPVQYF. The DNA of the CDR3 is TGTGCCAGCAGTTTAACCGGGACAGTCCCGGTACAATACTTC.

The genes are TRBV13 and TRBJ2-3; D not resolved. The CDR3 loop spans 17 amino acids. V lost 1 base and J lost 0, with 14 bases in between. Germline V gene lookup returns CDR1 PRHDT and CDR2 FYEKMQ (reference sequence). The CDR3 protein is CASSLVTGPSSTDTQYF. As DNA, the CDR3 is TGTGCCAGCAGCTTAGTTACTGGCCCTTCTAGCACAGATACGCAGTATTTT.